The 5 T cell receptor beta chains below all came from one sample that was sequenced in a study of CD8+CD57+ T cells in acquired aplastic anemia. Profiling of TCR beta VDJ combinations and CDR3 sequences used genomic DNA as template. TCRdb itself ran the reads through MiXCR, one entry per CDR3 protein. This sample carries about 200,000 distinct CDR3 sequences, 34% of them seen once, and the ten largest clones take roughly 1.1%. Input material: sorted CD4+, CD8+, or CD8+CD57+ T cells (not recorded which) from PBMCs. The source of these receptors is a human donor in good health, serving as a control.

The chain carries TRBV7-8 and TRBJ1-1; 9 positions match TRBD1. CDR3 length: 15 amino acids. The junction had 12 bases not matched to a gene; V was cut back by 6 bases and J by 7 bases. Germline V gene sequence: CDR1 SGHVS, CDR2 FQNEAQ. The CDR3 region has the DNA TGTGCCAGCAGTTCTCCGAACAGGGGGCGAAGTGAAGCTTTCTTT. This codes for CASSSPNRGRSEAFF.

This clonotype was seen many times. The J gene is TRBJ1-6, the V gene TRBV11-2; D is undetermined. Germline V lookup: CDR1 SGHAT, CDR2 FQNNGV. The ends were cut back, 3 bases at V and 6 bases at J, with 12 bases in the middle. There are 15 residues in the CDR3. CDR3 sequence: CASSFRPLPNSPLHF. As DNA, the CDR3 is TGTGCCAGCAGCTTTCGACCGCTACCTAATTCACCCCTCCACTTT.

This clonotype was observed a handful of times. The V gene is TRBV18, the J gene TRBJ1-1; TRBD1 agrees at 7 bases. Germline loops: CDR1 KGHSH, CDR2 LQKENI. CDR3 length: 15 amino acids. V lost 1 base, J lost 2 bases, and 4 bases stayed unmatched. The CDR3 sequence: CASSPQAGGNTEAFF. The CDR3, as DNA: TGTGCCAGCTCACCACAAGCAGGGGGAAACACTGAAGCTTTCTTT.

The V call is TRBV2, the J call TRBJ2-7; tentatively, D is TRBD1 (6 bases). This CDR3 spans 10 amino acids. V dropped 6 bases and J dropped 7 bases, with 7 bases sitting between them. CDR1 is SNHLY, CDR2 FYNNEI, per germline. CDR3 sequence reads: CASSGQEQYF. The CDR3 region has the DNA TGTGCCAGCAGCGGACAGGAGCAGTACTTC.

Turning to this clonotype: This could be a read error, since a much larger clone is one nucleotide away. The chain carries TRBV19 and TRBJ2-6; no reliable D call. CDR1 is LNHDA, CDR2 SQIVND, per germline (reference sequence). The CDR3 has 17 amino acids. The CDR3, as DNA: TGTGCCGGTAGTATAGTTTATCAAAGCTCGGGGGCCAACGTCCTGACTTTC. It specifies CAGSIVYQSSGANVLTF.